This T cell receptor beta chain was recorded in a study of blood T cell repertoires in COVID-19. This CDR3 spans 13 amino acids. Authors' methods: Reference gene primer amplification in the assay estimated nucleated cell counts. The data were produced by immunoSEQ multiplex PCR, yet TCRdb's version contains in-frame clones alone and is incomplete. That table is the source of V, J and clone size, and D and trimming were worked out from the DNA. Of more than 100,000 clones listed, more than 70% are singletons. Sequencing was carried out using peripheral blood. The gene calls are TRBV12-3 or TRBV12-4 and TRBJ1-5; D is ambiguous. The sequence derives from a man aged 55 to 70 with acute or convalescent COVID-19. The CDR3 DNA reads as TGTGCAAAATGCGAATCTAGCAATCAGCCCCAGCATTTT. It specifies CAKCESSNQPQHF.